The 21 T cell receptor beta chains reported below all come from one sample, sequenced in a study of CD8+CD57+ T cells in acquired aplastic anemia. Using genomic DNA as the template, TCR beta VDJ and CDR3 profiling was carried out. TCRdb re-analysed the reads in MiXCR, keeping a single row per CDR3 protein. There are 150,000 to 200,000 distinct CDR3 sequences in the sample; around 65% occur only once, and about 45% lies in the top ten. Sequenced material: sorted CD4+, CD8+, or CD8+CD57+ T cells (not recorded which) from PBMCs. The receptors were sampled from a human donor with severe aplastic anemia or a healthy control (not recorded which).

This rearrangement joins TRBV7-9 to TRBJ2-5; D call uncertain. The V gene lost 1 base and the J gene lost 3 bases, with 9 bases spanning the gap. This CDR3 is 14 amino acids long. CDR1 and CDR2 (germline): SEHNR, FQNEAQ (reference sequence). Written as DNA, the CDR3 is TGTGCCAGCAGCTTAGTTGGCACCAAAGAGACCCAGTACTTC. Translated, it gives CASSLVGTKETQYF.

The chain is built from TRBV2 and TRBJ2-7; the match to TRBD1 covers 7 bases. Germline V gene sequence: CDR1 SNHLY, CDR2 FYNNEI. This CDR3 is built from 13 residues. Written as DNA, the CDR3 is TGTGCTCACAGGGGCCGAAGCTCCTACGAGCAGTACTTC. Protein sequence: CAHRGRSSYEQYF.

This clonotype was found many times. This chain links TRBV15 with TRBJ2-5; D not resolved. The CDR3 sequence is 15 residues long. Germline CDR1 reads LNHNV; CDR2 reads YYDKDF (reference sequence). The ends were cut back, 0 bases at V and 4 bases at J, with 12 bases in the middle. The CDR3 coding sequence is TGTGCCACCAGCAGAGATGCTGTTGGGTTAGAGACCCAGTACTTC. Amino acid sequence: CATSRDAVGLETQYF.

This clonotype has a count of ten or more. This sequence joins TRBV7-9 and TRBJ2-3, with 9 bases identical to TRBD2. The CDR3 is 17 amino acids. V lost 4 bases and J lost 4; bases outside the gene matches: 12. CDR1 and CDR2 (germline): SEHNR, FQNEAQ (reference sequence). The CDR3 region has the DNA TGTGCCAGCAGCTCGGTCGCGGGGGGGCCGGGGGCAGATACGCAGTATTTT. Its protein product is CASSSVAGGPGADTQYF.

This clonotype was observed at least ten times. The chain employs TRBV5-6 and TRBJ2-3, with D tentatively TRBD2 (5 bases). The CDR3 is 17 amino acids. V was shortened by 0 bases and J by 4 bases, with 18 bases between the two germline ends. The germline V gene encodes CDR1 SGHDT and CDR2 YYEEEE. The CDR3 loop is CASSLVTGWGRPDTQYF. The CDR3 DNA is TGTGCCAGCAGCTTGGTTACGGGGTGGGGTCGGCCAGATACGCAGTATTTT.

This clonotype was seen many times. The gene calls are TRBV13 and TRBJ2-1, with 8 bases identical to TRBD1. Trimming removed 5 bases from V and 6 bases from J; junction bases left unmatched: 12. The CDR3 spans 16 residues. Looked up from germline, CDR1 is PRHDT and CDR2 is FYEKMQ (reference sequence). CDR3 coding DNA: TGTGCCAGCAGCCCACACGGACAGGGCGTGGGCAATGAGCAGTTCTTC. It codes for CASSPHGQGVGNEQFF.

This chain uses TRBV27 with TRBJ2-7; TRBD1 matches at 8 bases. V lost 2 bases, J lost 1 base, and 7 bases stayed unmatched. CDR3 length equals 16 residues. Germline V gives CDR1 MNHEY, CDR2 SMNVEV (reference sequence). The CDR3 here is CASSLGKQGGSYEQYF. The CDR3, as DNA: TGTGCCAGCAGTTTAGGGAAACAGGGGGGATCCTACGAGCAGTACTTC.

V gene TRBV29-1 combines with J gene TRBJ2-7; 8 bases fit TRBD2. The CDR3 is 13 residues long. CDR1 and CDR2 (germline): SQVTM, ANQGSEA. As DNA, the CDR3 is TGCCGCGGAGCAGCGGGGGCCTTTTACGAGCAGTACTTC. Amino acids: CRGAAGAFYEQYF.

This rearrangement joins TRBV20-1 to TRBJ2-7; 7 bases are a match to TRBD2. This CDR3 spans 14 amino acids. V was clipped by 6 bases and J by 4 bases; unmatched bases: 12. The germline gives CDR1 DFQATT, CDR2 SNEGSKA (reference sequence). The CDR3 DNA reads as TGCAGTGCCGCCCCGAGGACTAGACCTTACGAGCAGTACTTC. Translation gives CSAAPRTRPYEQYF.

The rearrangement links TRBV29-1 to TRBJ2-7, with 9 bases aligning to TRBD1. The CDR3 has 14 amino acids. With 8 bases clipped from V and 7 bases from J, the junction kept 15 bases outside the gene matches. Germline CDR1 is SQVTM and CDR2 is ANQGSEA. The chain's CDR3 is CSSEADRGPLEQYF. CDR3 nucleotide sequence: TGCAGCAGTGAAGCGGACAGGGGTCCTCTTGAGCAGTACTTC.

The V call is TRBV4-3, the J call TRBJ2-7, with 10 bases lining up with TRBD1. Trimming cost V 1 base and J 2 bases; bases outside gene matches: 17. Per the germline V gene, CDR1 is LGHNA and CDR2 is YSLEER. The CDR3 runs 20 residues. The CDR3 protein is CASSQVLAGQGFGRTYEQYF. CDR3 sequence (DNA): TGCGCCAGCAGCCAAGTATTAGCGGGACAGGGGTTTGGAAGGACCTACGAGCAGTACTTC.

This clonotype was recorded once. The chain has TRBV10-3 and TRBJ2-1; 11 bases agree with TRBD2. V was clipped by 0 bases and J by 4 bases; unmatched bases: 2. Germline V gene lookup returns CDR1 ENHRY and CDR2 SYGVKD. There are 16 residues in the CDR3. This CDR3 reads CAISESTSGMYNEQFF. CDR3 DNA: TGTGCCATCAGTGAGTCGACTAGCGGGATGTACAATGAGCAGTTCTTC.

In its sample, this clonotype was seen a few times. This rearrangement joins TRBV29-1 to TRBJ1-1; the D gene is possibly TRBD1 (5 bases). Trimming stripped 6 bases from V and 3 bases from J, with 14 bases between. Germline V CDR1 and CDR2: SQVTM, ANQGSEA. CDR3 length: 13 residues. The CDR3 DNA reads TGCAGCGTGTGGGGCAGGTGGGACACTGAAGCTTTCTTT. Translated: CSVWGRWDTEAFF.

V gene TRBV2 combines with J gene TRBJ2-4; 13 positions match TRBD2. V trimming: 5 bases; J trimming: 12 bases; junction bases outside the gene matches: 13. Germline lookup yields CDR1 SNHLY and CDR2 FYNNEI. This CDR3 has 16 residues. The CDR3 DNA reads TGTGCCAGCAGTCGAATGCCGGGACTAGCGGGACTAGCTCAGTACTTC. Amino acid sequence: CASSRMPGLAGLAQYF.

The chain recombines TRBV19 with TRBJ2-3; a weak D match, TRBD1 (5 bases). Germline values: CDR1 LNHDA, CDR2 SQIVND (reference sequence). V was shortened by 3 bases and J by 3 bases, with 13 bases between the two germline ends. The length of the CDR3 is 15 residues. This CDR3 reads CASSISRVPTDTQYF. The CDR3 DNA follows: TGTGCCAGTAGTATCTCCAGGGTTCCAACAGATACGCAGTATTTT.

The V call is TRBV24-1, the J call TRBJ2-7, with 11 bases matching TRBD2. Germline CDR1 and CDR2: KGHDR and SFDVKD. The V gene end was trimmed by 9 bases and the J gene end by 6 bases; junction bases not matched to a gene: 12. This CDR3 contains 15 residues. CDR3 protein: CATGGTSGTPGEQYF. DNA of the CDR3: TGTGCCACCGGCGGGACTAGCGGTACTCCGGGCGAGCAGTACTTC.

The count of this clonotype is one. The V gene is TRBV29-1, the J gene TRBJ2-7; 7 positions match TRBD1. Germline V lookup: CDR1 SQVTM, CDR2 ANQGSEA. J was trimmed by 3 bases and V by 6 bases; bases with no gene match: 14. This CDR3 comprises 15 residues. In nucleotides, the CDR3 is TGCAGCGTAGCAGGGACAGAACTTAGCCTCTACGAGCAGTACTTC. Its translation: CSVAGTELSLYEQYF.

The genes are TRBV29-1 and TRBJ2-3; D may be TRBD1 (5 bases). Trimming removed 7 bases at V and 6 bases at J, with 14 bases between. This CDR3 has 12 amino acids. Germline-derived CDR1 and CDR2 are SQVTM and ANQGSEA. The CDR3 loop reads CSAGRQGDTQYF. CDR3 nucleotides: TGCAGCGCCGGTCGTCAGGGTGATACGCAGTATTTT.

The sample holds one count of this clonotype. The V and J genes are TRBV7-2 and TRBJ1-2; weak D call: TRBD1 (5 bases). Trimming left V 4 bases short and J 4 bases short, with 16 bases between. Germline V gene data show CDR1 as SGHTA and CDR2 as FQGNSA. The CDR3 has 15 amino acids. The CDR3 here is CASSSGLAGGYGYTF. DNA of the CDR3: TGTGCCAGCAGCTCGGGACTAGCGGGGGGCTATGGCTACACCTTC.

The genes are TRBV7-8 and TRBJ2-3, with a tentative D call TRBD1 (8 bases). Looked up from germline, CDR1 is SGHVS and CDR2 is FQNEAQ. There are 18 residues in the CDR3. The V end lost 0 bases, the J end lost 2 bases, and 18 bases lay between the germline ends. CDR3 sequence reads: CASSLAVLQGGFTDTQYF. DNA for the CDR3: TGTGCCAGCAGCTTAGCCGTATTACAGGGGGGGTTCACAGATACGCAGTATTTT.

V usage is TRBV9 and J usage is TRBJ1-6, with TRBD1 as a possible D gene (5 bases). The CDR3 is made up of 14 amino acids. CDR1 is SGDLS and CDR2 is YYNGEE in the germline V gene. With 0 bases removed from V and 4 bases from J, the gap between germline ends came to 5 bases. The CDR3 reads CASSVDRYNSPLHF. The DNA for the CDR3 is TGTGCCAGCAGCGTAGACAGGTATAATTCACCCCTCCACTTT. Together with reference TRBV9 and TRBJ1-6, the CDR3 gives the full variable domain: DSGVTQTPKHLITATGQRVTLRCSPRSGDLSVYWYQQSLDQGLQFLIQYYNGEERAKGNILERFSAQQFPDLHSELNLSSLELGDSALYFCASSVDRYNSPLHFGNGTRLTVT.